Each of the 5 T cell receptor beta chains below was sequenced from the same sample in a study of radiotherapy plus CTLA-4 blockade in lung cancer. Only in-frame clones appear in the TCRdb table, and some are missing; sequencing was by immunoSEQ multiplex PCR. The sample records more than 95,000 clones, about 70% being singletons. The sequenced sample was peripheral blood, obtained from a patient treated with radiotherapy plus ipilimumab. The receptors derive from a human donor with non-small cell lung cancer who had a partial response to radiotherapy plus ipilimumab. Some clones in this sample may be carry-over from other donors' samples.

The chain recombines TRBV4-1 with TRBJ2-2; 11 bases agree with TRBD1. Trimming at V came to 4 bases and at J to 7 bases, leaving 5 bases not matched to a gene. This CDR3 region has 15 residues. Germline CDR1 and CDR2: MGHRA and YSYEKL. Written as DNA, the CDR3 is TGCGCCAGCAGCCCAGGACAGGGGGCCGTCGGGGAGCTGTTTTTT. The encoded protein is CASSPGQGAVGELFF.

The V and J genes are TRBV11-2 and TRBJ2-7, with TRBD2 as a possible D gene (6 bases). The CDR3 is made up of 16 amino acids. Germline CDR1 and CDR2: SGHAT and FQNNGV. The V gene lost 2 bases and the J gene lost 1 base, with 15 bases spanning the gap. The CDR3 loop is CASSLFQRDFSYEQYF. The CDR3 bases are TGTGCCAGCAGCTTATTCCAGAGGGACTTTTCCTACGAGCAGTACTTC.

The J gene is TRBJ1-4, the V gene TRBV11-2; 8 bases match TRBD1. Trimming removed 4 bases from V and 5 bases from J; junction bases left unmatched: 6. CDR3 length: 15 residues. The germline V gene encodes CDR1 SGHAT and CDR2 FQNNGV. Here the CDR3 DNA reads TGTGCCAGCAGCTCAAGGACAGGGAAAAATGAAAAACTGTTTTTT. Amino acid sequence: CASSSRTGKNEKLFF. The whole variable domain, filled in from reference TRBV11-2 and TRBJ1-4, reads EAGVAQSPRYKIIEKRQSVAFWCNPISGHATLYWYQQILGQGPKLLIQFQNNGVVDDSQLPKDRFSAERLKGVDSTLKIQPAKLEDSAVYLCASSSRTGKNEKLFFGSGTQLSVL.

The rearrangement uses TRBV2 and TRBJ2-3, with 13 bases that match TRBD2. V trimming: 4 bases; J trimming: 4 bases; junction bases outside the gene matches: 8. CDR3 length: 17 amino acids. Germline CDR1 is SNHLY and CDR2 is FYNNEI. The CDR3 sequence is CASSVWTSGRVSDTQYF. Here the CDR3 DNA reads TGTGCCAGCAGTGTATGGACTAGCGGGAGAGTGTCAGATACGCAGTATTTT.

The V call is TRBV19, the J call TRBJ2-5; 7 nucleotides match TRBD1. The CDR3 is 14 amino acids. Looked up from germline, CDR1 is LNHDA and CDR2 is SQIVND (reference sequence). V shed 5 bases, J shed 2 bases, and the junction held 5 bases outside the gene matches. CDR3 protein: CASSSTRGQETQYF. The CDR3 DNA reads as TGTGCCAGTAGTTCTACCAGGGGGCAAGAGACCCAGTACTTC.